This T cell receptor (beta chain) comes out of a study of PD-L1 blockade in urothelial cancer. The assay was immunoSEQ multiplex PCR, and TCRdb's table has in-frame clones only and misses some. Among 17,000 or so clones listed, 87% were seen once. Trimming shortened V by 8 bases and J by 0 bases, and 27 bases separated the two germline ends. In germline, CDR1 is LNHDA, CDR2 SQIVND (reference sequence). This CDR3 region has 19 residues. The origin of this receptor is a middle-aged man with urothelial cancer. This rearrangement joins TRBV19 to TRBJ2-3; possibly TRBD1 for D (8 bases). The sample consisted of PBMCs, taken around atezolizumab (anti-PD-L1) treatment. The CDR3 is CASSDRGPLGTTSTDTQYF. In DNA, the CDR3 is TGTGCCAGTTCCGACAGGGGCCCCCTCGGGACTACTAGCACAGATACGCAGTATTTT. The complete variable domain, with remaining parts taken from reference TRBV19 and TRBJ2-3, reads DGGITQSPKYLFRKEGQNVTLSCEQNLNHDAMYWYRQDPGQGLRLIYYSQIVNDFQKGDIAEGYSVSREKKESFPLTVTSAQKNPTAFYLCASSDRGPLGTTSTDTQYFGPGTRLTVL.